This TCR beta chain is drawn from a study of blood T cell repertoires in COVID-19. Whole-study context: Samples representing acute and convalescent COVID-19 were sourced from the United States, Italy and Spain. Sample material is recorded as cDNA or gDNA derived from T cells, B-cell-depleted T cells, or PBMCs.

The method was immunoSEQ multiplex PCR; TCRdb's version includes in-frame clones alone and lacks a portion of them. The sample has 200,000 to 250,000 clones, 70% to 90% seen once. There are 15 residues in the CDR3. Looked up from germline, CDR1 is MGHDK and CDR2 is SYGVNS. V was clipped by 1 base and J by 2 bases, with 12 bases between them. This TCR was sampled from a woman between 18 and 29 years old who had recovered from COVID-19. The V gene is TRBV25-1, the J gene TRBJ2-7; TRBD2 might be the D (5 bases). The sample taken for sequencing was peripheral blood. DNA for the CDR3: TGTGCCAGCAGTGAATCCCGGACTCTCACCTACGAGCAGTACTTC. Residues: CASSESRTLTYEQYF.